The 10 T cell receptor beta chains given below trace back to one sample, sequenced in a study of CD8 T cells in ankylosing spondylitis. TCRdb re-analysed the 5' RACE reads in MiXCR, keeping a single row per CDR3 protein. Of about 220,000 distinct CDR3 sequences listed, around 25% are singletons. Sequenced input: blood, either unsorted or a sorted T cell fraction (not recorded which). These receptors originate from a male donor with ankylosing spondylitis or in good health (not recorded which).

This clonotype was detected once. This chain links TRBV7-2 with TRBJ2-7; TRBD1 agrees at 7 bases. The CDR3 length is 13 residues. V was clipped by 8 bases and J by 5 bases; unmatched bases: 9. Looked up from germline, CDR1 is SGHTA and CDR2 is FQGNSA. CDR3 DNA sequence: TGTGCCAGCCCCCCGGGACAGATCGACGAGCAGTACTTC. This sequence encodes CASPPGQIDEQYF.

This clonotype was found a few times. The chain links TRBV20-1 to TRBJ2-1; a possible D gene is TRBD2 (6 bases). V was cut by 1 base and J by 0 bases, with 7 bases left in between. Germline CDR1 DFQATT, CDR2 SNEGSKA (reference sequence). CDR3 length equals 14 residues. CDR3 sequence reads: CSARGGTSYNEQFF. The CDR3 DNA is TGCAGTGCTAGAGGCGGGACCTCCTACAATGAGCAGTTCTTC.

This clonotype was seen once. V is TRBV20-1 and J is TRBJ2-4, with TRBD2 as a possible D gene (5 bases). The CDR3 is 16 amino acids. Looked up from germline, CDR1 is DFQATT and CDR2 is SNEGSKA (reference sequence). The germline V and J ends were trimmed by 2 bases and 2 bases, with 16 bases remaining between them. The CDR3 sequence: CSARTRGSRTKNIQYF. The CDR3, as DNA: TGCAGTGCTAGAACCCGGGGTAGTCGGACCAAAAACATTCAGTACTTC.

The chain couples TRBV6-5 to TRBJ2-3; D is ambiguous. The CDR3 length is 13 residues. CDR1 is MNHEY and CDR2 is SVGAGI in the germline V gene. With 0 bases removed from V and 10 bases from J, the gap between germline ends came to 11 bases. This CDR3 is CASSYSNRGSQYF. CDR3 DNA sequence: TGTGCCAGCAGTTACTCGAACCGCGGTTCGCAGTATTTT.

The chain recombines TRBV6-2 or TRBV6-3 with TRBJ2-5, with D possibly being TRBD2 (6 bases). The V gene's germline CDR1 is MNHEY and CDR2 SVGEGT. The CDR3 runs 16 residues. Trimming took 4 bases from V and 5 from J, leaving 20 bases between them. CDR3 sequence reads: CASSSGVYRVVETQYF. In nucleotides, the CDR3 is TGTGCCAGCAGTTCGGGGGTCTACAGAGTGGTGGAGACCCAGTACTTC.

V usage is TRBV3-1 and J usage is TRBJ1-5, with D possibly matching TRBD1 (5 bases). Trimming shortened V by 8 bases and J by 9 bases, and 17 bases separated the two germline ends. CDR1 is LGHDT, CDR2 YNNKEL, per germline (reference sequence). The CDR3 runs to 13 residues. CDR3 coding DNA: TGTGCCAGCTCCCGGGACGGCCGATCGCCCCAGCATTTT. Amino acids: CASSRDGRSPQHF.

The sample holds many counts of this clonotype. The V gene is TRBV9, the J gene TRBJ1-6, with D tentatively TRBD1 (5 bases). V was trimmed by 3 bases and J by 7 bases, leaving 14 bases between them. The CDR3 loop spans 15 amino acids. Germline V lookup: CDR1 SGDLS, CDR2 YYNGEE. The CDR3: CASSGSGTVNSPLHF. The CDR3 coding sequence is TGTGCCAGCAGCGGGTCCGGGACTGTAAATTCACCCCTCCACTTT.

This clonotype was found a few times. CDR3 nucleotide sequence: TGTGCCAGCAGTAGGGGTAATTCGGTCTATGGCTACACCTTC. It specifies CASSRGNSVYGYTF. The rearrangement links TRBV12-3 or TRBV12-4 to TRBJ1-2; a possible D gene is TRBD1 (5 bases). The ends were cut back, 5 bases at V and 4 bases at J, with 14 bases in the middle. CDR3 size: 14 residues.

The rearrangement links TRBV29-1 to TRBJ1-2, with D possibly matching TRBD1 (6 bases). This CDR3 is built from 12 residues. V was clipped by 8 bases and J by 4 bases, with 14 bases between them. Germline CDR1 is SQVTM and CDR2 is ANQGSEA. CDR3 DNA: TGCAGCTCCGGGGGGGCTGGCTATGGCTACACCTTC. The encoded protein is CSSGGAGYGYTF.

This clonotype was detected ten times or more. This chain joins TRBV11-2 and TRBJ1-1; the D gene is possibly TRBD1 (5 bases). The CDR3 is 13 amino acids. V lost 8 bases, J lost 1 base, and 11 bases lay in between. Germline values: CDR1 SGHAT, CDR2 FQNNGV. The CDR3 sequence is CASGVTENTEAFF. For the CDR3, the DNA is TGTGCCAGCGGCGTGACAGAGAACACTGAAGCTTTCTTT.